The next 27 T cell receptor beta chains were all read from a single sample in a study of OX40 agonist ivuxolimab in advanced cancers. This table comes from immunoSEQ multiplex PCR, and its TCRdb copy is limited to in-frame clones, with some not included. The sample lists about 66,000 clones, more than 80% occurring once. The sequencing here drew on CD4+ or CD8+ T cells sorted from blood, taken in a trial of the OX40 agonist ivuxolimab. These receptors originate from an adult with an advanced solid tumor such as melanoma, head and neck, liver or kidney cancer.

CDR3: CASSLTGGRGYEQYF. The CDR3 DNA reads TGTGCCAGCAGCTTAACTGGAGGTAGAGGTTACGAGCAGTACTTC. The chain employs TRBV7-9 and TRBJ2-7; a possible D gene is TRBD2 (5 bases). Germline V gene sequence: CDR1 SEHNR, CDR2 FQNEAQ (reference sequence). With 2 bases removed from V and 4 bases from J, the gap between germline ends came to 15 bases. This CDR3 spans 15 amino acids.

The chain joins TRBV5-6 to TRBJ2-7; TRBD1 matches 7 bases. Germline V gives CDR1 SGHDT, CDR2 YYEEEE. With 0 bases clipped from V and 3 bases from J, the junction kept 9 bases outside the gene matches. This CDR3 has 16 residues. CDR3 DNA: TGTGCCAGCAGCTTGGGGGGGACAGCGCCCGGCTACGAGCAGTACTTC. Encoded protein: CASSLGGTAPGYEQYF.

This clone has a single count. The gene calls are TRBV19 and TRBJ1-1; 7 bases fit TRBD1. After removal of 5 bases from V and 3 bases from J, the junction contained 6 bases not matched to a gene. The germline CDR1 and CDR2 sequences are LNHDA and SQIVND (reference sequence). There are 14 residues in the CDR3. The CDR3 loop is CASSATGRDTEAFF. The DNA of the CDR3 is TGTGCCAGTAGTGCGACAGGGCGGGACACTGAAGCTTTCTTT. The complete variable domain, with remaining parts taken from reference TRBV19 and TRBJ1-1, reads DGGITQSPKYLFRKEGQNVTLSCEQNLNHDAMYWYRQDPGQGLRLIYYSQIVNDFQKGDIAEGYSVSREKKESFPLTVTSAQKNPTAFYLCASSATGRDTEAFFGQGTRLTVV.

This clone was seen a few times. The chain has TRBV10-1 and TRBJ1-3; D not certain. V was trimmed by 3 bases and J by 3 bases, leaving 6 bases between them. The CDR3 covers 13 residues. In germline, CDR1 is WNHNN, CDR2 SYGVQD (reference sequence). The CDR3 sequence: CASSEESGNTIYF. Here the CDR3 DNA reads TGCGCCAGCAGTGAAGAGAGTGGAAACACCATATATTTT.

The genes are TRBV4-2 and TRBJ1-3; possibly TRBD1 for D (5 bases). CDR3 length: 16 amino acids. In germline, CDR1 is LGHNA, CDR2 YNFKEQ. Trimming cost V 4 bases and J 0 bases, with 13 bases left between them. CDR3 nucleotide sequence: TGTGCCAGCAGCCGCGAGGGGACGGACTCTGGAAACACCATATATTTT. Translated, it gives CASSREGTDSGNTIYF.

This clone was counted a single time. The chain couples TRBV4-1 to TRBJ2-4; 8 positions match TRBD2. Germline V gives CDR1 MGHRA, CDR2 YSYEKL. There are 14 residues in the CDR3. Germline trimming cut 6 bases from V and 5 bases from J; bases unmatched to any gene: 6. CDR3 residues: CASRATSEENIQYF. CDR3 DNA sequence: TGCGCCAGCAGGGCGACTAGCGAGGAAAACATTCAGTACTTC.

The V gene is TRBV5-6, the J gene TRBJ1-3; D ambiguous. CDR1 and CDR2 from the germline V gene are SGHDT and YYEEEE. The CDR3 loop spans 15 amino acids. Trimming shortened V by 0 bases and J by 0 bases, and 7 bases separated the two germline ends. DNA of the CDR3: TGTGCCAGCAGCTTGGCAGGCTTCTCTGGAAACACCATATATTTT. This codes for CASSLAGFSGNTIYF. Supplemented by reference TRBV5-6 and TRBJ1-3, the full variable domain reads DAGVTQSPTHLIKTRGQQVTLRCSPKSGHDTVSWYQQALGQGPQFIFQYYEEEERQRGNFPDRFSGHQFPNYSSELNVNALLLGDSALYLCASSLAGFSGNTIYFGEGSWLTVV.

The genes are TRBV27 and TRBJ2-7; TRBD1 matches at 9 bases. The ends lost 3 bases at V and 4 bases at J; junction bases unmatched: 4. The CDR3 totals 14 residues. In germline, CDR1 is MNHEY, CDR2 SMNVEV (reference sequence). Here the CDR3 reads CASSLWTGAYEQYF. The CDR3 nucleotides are TGTGCCAGCAGTTTGTGGACAGGGGCTTACGAGCAGTACTTC.

The chain links TRBV7-9 to TRBJ1-4; tentative D call: TRBD1 (5 bases). This CDR3 has 15 amino acids. V lost 6 bases, J lost 3 bases, and 14 bases lay in between. Germline assignment: CDR1 SEHNR and CDR2 FQNEAQ (reference sequence). This chain's CDR3 is CASRLSGGANEKLFF. In DNA, the CDR3 is TGTGCCAGCAGATTATCGGGGGGTGCTAATGAAAAACTGTTTTTT.

The chain couples TRBV9 to TRBJ2-7; D is ambiguous. V gave up 4 bases and J gave up 0 bases, with 14 bases separating them. Per germline, CDR1 SGDLS and CDR2 YYNGEE. The CDR3 covers 15 residues. CDR3 bases: TGTGCCAGCAGCCCTCCGGCTGGGCCCTCCTACGAGCAGTACTTC. Protein: CASSPPAGPSYEQYF.

The rearrangement uses TRBV6-6 and TRBJ2-2, with D maybe TRBD2 (6 bases). The CDR3 runs to 14 residues. Germline loops: CDR1 MNHNY, CDR2 SVGAGI (reference sequence). Between the trimmed V and J ends, which lost 2 bases and 6 bases, there was a span of 10 bases. In DNA form, the CDR3 reads TGTGCCAGCAGTTACCTCGGCGGGGCCGGGGAGCTGTTTTTT. Translated, it gives CASSYLGGAGELFF.

This rearrangement joins TRBV27 to TRBJ2-6; D not certain. The germline V gene encodes CDR1 MNHEY and CDR2 SMNVEV (reference sequence). The CDR3 sequence is 15 residues long. The V gene lost 3 bases and the J gene lost 0 bases, with 6 bases spanning the gap. CDR3 amino acids: CASSFGPSGANVLTF. The CDR3 DNA follows: TGTGCCAGCAGTTTTGGGCCCTCTGGGGCCAACGTCCTGACTTTC.

V is TRBV6-1 and J is TRBJ2-1, with 9 bases matching TRBD1. Trimming at V came to 4 bases and at J to 4 bases, leaving 5 bases not matched to a gene. Germline loops: CDR1 MNHNS, CDR2 SASEGT. The CDR3 contains 15 residues. CDR3 residues: CASSVWTGVYNEQFF. In DNA, the CDR3 is TGTGCCAGCAGTGTTTGGACAGGGGTTTACAATGAGCAGTTCTTC.

This chain joins TRBV11-3 and TRBJ2-5, with D possibly TRBD1 on 5 matching bases. V dropped 6 bases and J dropped 4 bases, with 15 bases sitting between them. Germline CDR1 SGHNT, CDR2 YENEEA. The length of the CDR3 is 14 residues. CDR3 loop: CASSALPTGETQYF. The CDR3 nucleotides are TGTGCCAGCAGTGCGCTTCCAACAGGAGAGACCCAGTACTTC.

The V call is TRBV29-1, the J call TRBJ2-1, with 10 bases fitting TRBD2. The CDR3 length is 17 residues. The germline V gene encodes CDR1 SQVTM and CDR2 ANQGSEA. V was clipped by 3 bases and J by 4 bases; unmatched bases: 12. The CDR3 DNA is TGCAGCGTTGAGGGGTTAGCGGGAGGATTAGCATACAATGAGCAGTTCTTC. This sequence encodes CSVEGLAGGLAYNEQFF.

V gene TRBV9 combines with J gene TRBJ2-2, with TRBD2 matching over 7 bases. Germline CDR1 SGDLS, CDR2 YYNGEE. Trimming at V came to 6 bases and at J to 8 bases, leaving 10 bases not matched to a gene. CDR3 length equals 14 residues. CDR3 residues: CASKGTKTPGELFF. The CDR3 coding sequence is TGTGCCAGCAAAGGGACTAAGACACCGGGGGAGCTGTTTTTT.

The chain joins TRBV28 to TRBJ2-2; weak D call: TRBD2 (6 bases). The germline V and J ends were trimmed by 11 bases and 5 bases, with 9 bases remaining between them. CDR3 length: 11 residues. Germline V gene sequence: CDR1 MDHEN, CDR2 SYDVKM. Written as DNA, the CDR3 is TGTGCCGGGGGGTGGACCGGGGAGCTGTTTTTT. Its translation: CAGGWTGELFF.

The chain has TRBV27 and TRBJ1-1; unclear D gene. CDR1 is MNHEY and CDR2 is SMNVEV in the germline V gene (reference sequence). The CDR3 consists of 12 residues. Deletions cut 6 bases from V and 4 bases from J, with 9 bases between. The CDR3 sequence: CASSRVGTEAFF. Written as DNA, the CDR3 is TGTGCCAGCAGCAGAGTTGGCACTGAAGCTTTCTTT.

The genes are TRBV4-1 and TRBJ2-1; a weak D match, TRBD2 (5 bases). Trimming stripped 4 bases from V and 8 bases from J, with 24 bases between. The CDR3 has 17 amino acids. Looked up from germline, CDR1 is MGHRA and CDR2 is YSYEKL. In nucleotides, the CDR3 is TGCGCCAGCAGCCCCACTCCACTAGGGCCTATGAGTGATGAGCAGTTCTTC. This encodes CASSPTPLGPMSDEQFF.

This chain joins TRBV4-1 and TRBJ2-7; TRBD2 agrees at 7 bases. The CDR3 loop spans 14 amino acids. CDR1 is MGHRA, CDR2 YSYEKL, per germline. V was clipped by 4 bases and J by 7 bases; unmatched bases: 10. CDR3 nucleotides: TGCGCCAGCAGCCTCGACCGGACTAGTAGTGAGCAGTACTTC. Translating it yields CASSLDRTSSEQYF.

This clone came up once. The chain couples TRBV27 to TRBJ2-7, with D maybe TRBD1 (5 bases). CDR1 and CDR2 (germline): MNHEY, SMNVEV (reference sequence). There are 12 residues in the CDR3. Trimming left V 6 bases short and J 3 bases short, with 9 bases between. The CDR3 nucleotides read TGTGCCAGCAGGCAGGGTAGCTACGAGCAGTACTTC. It is translated as CASRQGSYEQYF.

The rearrangement uses TRBV7-9 and TRBJ2-1, with 7 bases aligning to TRBD2. This CDR3 region has 12 residues. CDR1 is SEHNR, CDR2 FQNEAQ, per germline (reference sequence). With 3 bases clipped from V and 8 bases from J, the junction kept 1 base outside the gene matches. The CDR3: CASSFTSDEQFF. In DNA form, the CDR3 reads TGTGCCAGCAGCTTTACTAGCGATGAGCAGTTCTTC.

V is TRBV25-1 and J is TRBJ2-3, with 13 bases identical to TRBD2. This CDR3 region has 18 residues. The junction had 6 bases not matched to a gene; V was cut back by 3 bases and J by 0 bases. Germline assignment: CDR1 MGHDK and CDR2 SYGVNS. CDR3 DNA: TGTGCCAGCAGTGACCTCAAGGGACTAGCGGGGAGCACAGATACGCAGTATTTT. Translating it yields CASSDLKGLAGSTDTQYF.

V is TRBV13 and J is TRBJ2-7; 9 bases match TRBD2. Losses at the gene ends were 4 bases for V and 2 bases for J; bases not matched to a gene: 3. The CDR3 spans 14 residues. Germline V gene data show CDR1 as PRHDT and CDR2 as FYEKMQ (reference sequence). The CDR3 region is CASSSGLATYEQYF. For the CDR3, the DNA is TGTGCCAGCAGCTCAGGACTAGCGACCTACGAGCAGTACTTC.

The rearrangement joins TRBV6-5 to TRBJ2-7; D is possibly TRBD2 (5 bases). The CDR3 runs to 14 residues. Trimming took off 0 bases at V and 6 bases at J, with 12 bases between the two ends. CDR1 MNHEY and CDR2 SVGAGI come from the germline V gene. The CDR3 region is CASSYSGSGSEQYF. In nucleotides, the CDR3 is TGTGCCAGCAGTTACTCGGGGTCGGGATCCGAGCAGTACTTC.

V gene TRBV4-1 combines with J gene TRBJ2-3; D not resolved. The CDR3 totals 14 residues. Germline CDR1 and CDR2: MGHRA and YSYEKL. The V gene lost 4 bases and the J gene lost 1 base, with 9 bases spanning the gap. The CDR3 sequence is CASSLVRGTDTQYF. CDR3 in DNA: TGCGCCAGCAGCCTTGTAAGAGGCACAGATACGCAGTATTTT.

The V call is TRBV27, the J call TRBJ1-6, with TRBD1 matching over 7 bases. Germline CDR1 MNHEY, CDR2 SMNVEV (reference sequence). The CDR3 runs 18 residues. Unmatched junction bases numbered 7, after V lost 1 base and J lost 1 base. DNA for the CDR3: TGTGCCAGCAGTTTATATCGGACAGGTCCATCCTATAATTCACCCCTCCACTTT. Protein sequence: CASSLYRTGPSYNSPLHF.